This TCR beta chain was documented in a study of blood T cell repertoires in COVID-19. Trimming removed 3 bases from V and 6 bases from J, with 14 bases in between. The CDR3 spans 15 residues. The germline CDR1 and CDR2 sequences are KGHSH and LQKENI. Sequencing used immunoSEQ multiplex PCR; TCRdb keeps in-frame clones, though not all of them. The sample shows about 340,000 clones, roughly 85% of them seen only once. The source is a woman aged 40-49 years with acute COVID-19. The specimen was PBMCs or T cells enriched from blood (not recorded which). The rearrangement links TRBV18 to TRBJ2-2; D gene uncertain. The CDR3 coding sequence is TGTGCCAGCTCACCTTACATTCTTAATCCCGGGGAGCTGTTTTTT. It translates to CASSPYILNPGELFF.